The clone carrying this TCR beta chain turned up a few times. The antigen remains unidentified. Other DNA sequences in this sample translate to the same CDR3. Isolated RNA was reverse transcribed in full, so expressed TCRB transcripts were sequenced. Method: immunoSEQ multiplex PCR; TCRdb's copy keeps in-frame clones and lacks some. In the table there are about 360,000 clones, about 12% of which are singletons. Germline CDR1 reads GTSNPN; CDR2 reads SVGIG (reference sequence). V shed 0 bases and J shed 4 bases, with 9 bases lying between them. The CDR3 sequence is 13 residues long. It was one heparinised blood draw, averaging about 120 mL, that each donor gave. These data are taken from a study of beta chain features in type 1 diabetes. Notes on the study in general: There was a moderate but significant shortening of TCRB CDR3s in all four CD4+ subsets of Type 1 diabetes patients.

This TCR came from a young man in good health. Sequenced sample: naive CD4+ T cells from blood. V usage is TRBV30 and J usage is TRBJ1-1; D gene ambiguous. The chain's CDR3 is CAWSVSGGTEAFF. The CDR3, as DNA: TGTGCCTGGAGTGTAAGTGGAGGCACTGAAGCTTTCTTT.